The clone carrying this T cell receptor (beta chain) was seen ten or more times. TCRdb fed the 5' RACE reads into MiXCR, producing one record per CDR3 protein. The sample holds 25,000 to 30,000 distinct CDR3 sequences, roughly 5.4% seen once. The CDR3 has 16 amino acids. V lost 5 bases and J lost 3; bases outside the gene matches: 12. This entry is derived from a study of early T cells in non-severe SARS-CoV-2 infection. The sequenced sample was whole blood. The rearrangement links TRBV12-3 or TRBV12-4 to TRBJ2-7; 8 bases match TRBD1. The source of this sequence is an adult who was a healthcare worker with PCR-confirmed SARS-CoV-2 infection or an uninfected control (not recorded which). Here the CDR3 DNA reads TGTGCCAGCAGTGTTGGACAGGGAGAAGAGGTCTACGAGCAGTACTTC. It yields the protein CASSVGQGEEVYEQYF.